The rows below give T cell receptor beta chains drawn from one sample of a study of type 1 regulatory T cells. TCRdb passed the reads through MiXCR, listing each CDR3 protein once. The table shows 80,000 to 100,000 distinct CDR3 sequences, with roughly 31% occurring only once. Sample: CD4+ T cells, either the whole sample or a sorted fraction (not recorded which). These receptors came from a human donor in good health. Each CDR3 is given with its conserved first and last residue. D genes are given only for firm matches. Size is stated for part of the rows, as once, few or many counts, or as a class when the clone is expanded.

J | D | V | size | CDR3 | DNA
TRBJ2-7 | - | TRBV5-1 | - | CASKSGRGNHEQYF | TGCGCCAGCAAATCCGGCAGGGGAAACCACGAGCAGTACTTC
TRBJ2-6 | - | TRBV11-2 | - | CASSGSGANVLTF | TGTGCCAGCAGTGGCTCTGGGGCCAACGTCCTGACTTTC
TRBJ2-7 | - | TRBV13 | - | CAGSVNGAYEQYF | TGTGCCGGCAGCGTGAACGGGGCCTACGAGCAGTACTTC
TRBJ2-1 | TRBD2 | TRBV20-1 | - | CSVVSGRANEQFF | TGCAGTGTGGTAAGCGGGAGGGCCAATGAGCAGTTCTTC
TRBJ1-4 | - | TRBV5-1 | few | CASSRWADNVNEKLFF | TGCGCCAGCAGCCGATGGGCGGACAACGTTAATGAAAAACTGTTTTTT
TRBJ2-1 | - | TRBV7-3 | - | CASSLESGAYNEQFF | TGTGCCAGCAGCTTGGAGAGTGGCGCCTACAATGAGCAGTTCTTC
TRBJ1-5 | - | TRBV20-1 | few | CSARDALQNQPQHF | TGCAGTGCGCGGGACGCCTTACAGAATCAGCCCCAGCATTTT
TRBJ1-1 | - | TRBV5-1 | - | CASRLRVNTEAFF | TGCGCCAGCAGGCTGAGGGTAAACACTGAAGCTTTCTTT
TRBJ2-3 | - | TRBV5-1 | - | CASSFRQFSTDTQYF | TGCGCCAGCAGCTTCCGACAATTTAGCACAGATACGCAGTATTTT
TRBJ2-3 | - | TRBV19 | - | CASSKERDTDTQYF | TGTGCCAGTAGTAAAGAGAGAGACACAGATACGCAGTATTTT
TRBJ2-3 | TRBD2 | TRBV10-2 | few | CASSPSGGADTQYF | TGCGCCAGCAGTCCTAGCGGGGGAGCAGATACGCAGTATTTT
TRBJ2-1 | TRBD2 | TRBV20-1 | - | CSAEIKAGAFIQSNEQFF | TGCAGTGCCGAGATCAAAGCGGGAGCATTCATCCAATCCAATGAGCAGTTCTTC
TRBJ2-1 | - | TRBV19 | - | CASSIGTGSEQFF | TGTGCCAGTAGTATAGGAACAGGTTCGGAGCAGTTCTTC
TRBJ2-3 | - | TRBV20-1 | few | CSARSVNTQYF | TGCAGTGCTAGAAGCGTGAATACGCAGTATTTT
TRBJ2-5 | - | TRBV5-1 | many | CASSLGAEETQYF | TGCGCCAGCAGCTTGGGGGCTGAAGAGACCCAGTACTTC